The 21 T cell receptor beta chains in this list originate from one sample, sequenced in a study of blood T cells in healthy people across ages (dated by TCRdb to between 2014 and 2016). Libraries came from 5' RACE. Instrument used: Illumina HiSeq 2500. A second PCR of about 6 to 11 cycles was performed with a sample-barcoded 5' primer and a J-beta primer mix. TCRdb itself trimmed the public reads at Q25 with fastp, ran MiXCR and retained productive beta chains. Records with the same CDR3 protein are collapsed into one entry carrying the most frequent genes and DNA. This sample comprises more than 750,000 distinct CDR3 sequences, about 27% of them detected only once. 9.5% to 13% of the sample lies in the top ten. In addition, the sample was reused for a study of T cells of mothers and their children.

Sample: blood. These receptor sequences come from a middle-aged woman in good health.

This clonotype was detected only a few times. This rearrangement joins TRBV7-2 to TRBJ2-1, with D perhaps being TRBD1 or TRBD2 (7 bases each). V lost 8 bases to trimming and J lost 4 bases, with 18 bases between them. The CDR3 runs 15 residues. Germline V gene sequence: CDR1 SGHTA, CDR2 FQGNSA. The CDR3 DNA reads TGTGCCAGCGCTTCAAACCAGGGGGGGTACAATGAGCAGTTCTTC. It yields the protein CASASNQGGYNEQFF.

Notes on this clonotype: This may stem from a read error, because a much larger clone lies one nucleotide away. The rearrangement joins TRBV13 to TRBJ2-5; TRBD2 matches at 7 bases. The germline CDR1 and CDR2 sequences are PRHDT and FYEKMQ (reference sequence). The CDR3 runs 14 residues. The DNA of the CDR3 is TGTGCCGGCAGCTTATGGACTAGCCAAGAGACCCAGTACTTC. Translated, it gives CAGSLWTSQETQYF.

This clonotype was recorded many times. The rearrangement joins TRBV18 to TRBJ2-4, with TRBD1 matching 9 bases. CDR1 is KGHSH and CDR2 is LQKENI in the germline V gene. The CDR3 extends over 15 amino acids. V lost 3 bases, J lost 4 bases, and 4 bases stayed unmatched. CDR3 loop: CASSPVGTGKNIQYF. DNA for the CDR3: TGTGCCAGCTCACCGGTAGGGACAGGGAAAAACATTCAGTACTTC.

CDR3 in DNA: TGCAGTGCTAAAATCACCCAGGGACGGAGCGGCTACACCTTC. It translates to CSAKITQGRSGYTF. The chain links TRBV20-1 to TRBJ1-2; D might be TRBD1 (5 bases). The CDR3 totals 14 residues. CDR1 is DFQATT, CDR2 SNEGSKA, per germline (reference sequence). V was pared by 4 bases and J by 8 bases, with 20 bases between.

On this clonotype itself: This may stem from a read error, because a much larger clone lies one nucleotide away. The chain links TRBV28 to TRBJ2-7; TRBD2 might be the D (6 bases). Germline-derived CDR1 and CDR2 are MDHEN and SYDVKM. V was cut by 8 bases and J by 0 bases, with 14 bases left in between. CDR3 length: 14 residues. The CDR3 loop is CASADGGSSYEQYF. The CDR3, as DNA: TGTGCCAGCGCCGATGGGGGGAGCTCCTACGAGCAGTACTTC.

V is TRBV27 and J is TRBJ2-1; the D call may be TRBD1 or TRBD2 (5 bases each). CDR3 length equals 14 residues. Germline V gives CDR1 MNHEY, CDR2 SMNVEV (reference sequence). Trimming cost V 4 bases and J 8 bases, with 15 bases left between them. The CDR3 DNA sequence: TGTGCCAGCAGTTCGCCCTGGGGGTACGATGAGCAGTTCTTC. Encoded protein: CASSSPWGYDEQFF.

Ten or more counts support this clonotype. J is TRBJ2-7 and V is TRBV20-1; maybe TRBD2 (7 bases). This CDR3 has 14 amino acids. V lost 6 bases and J lost 0, with 15 bases in between. Germline V gives CDR1 DFQATT, CDR2 SNEGSKA (reference sequence). The CDR3 DNA sequence: TGCAGTGCGGGGAGGGGGGGGCTCTCCTACGAGCAGTACTTC. Residues: CSAGRGGLSYEQYF.

The chain is built from TRBV18 and TRBJ2-3; D possibly matches TRBD1 or TRBD2 (5 bases each). V dropped 8 bases and J dropped 14 bases, with 23 bases sitting between them. Germline-derived CDR1 and CDR2 are KGHSH and LQKENI. This CDR3 is 13 amino acids long. The CDR3 is CASRTGLNEKLYF. The CDR3 DNA follows: TGTGCCAGCCGCACGGGGCTCAATGAAAAACTGTATTTT. The whole variable domain, remainder taken from reference TRBV18 and TRBJ2-3, is NAGVMQNPRHLVRRRGQEARLRCSPMKGHSHVYWYRQLPEEGLKFMVYLQKENIIDESGMPKERFSAEFPKEGPSILRIQQVVRGDSAAYFCASRTGLNEKLYFGPGTRLTVL.

In the case of this clonotype: A junction boundary mismatches the germline segment, possibly from a read error. The chain couples TRBV7-3 to TRBJ1-1; 10 bases are a match to TRBD1. The germline V gene encodes CDR1 SGHTA and CDR2 FQGTGA. The CDR3 runs to 16 residues. The CDR3 DNA sequence: TGTGCCAGCAGCCCGAGACAGGGGGCCAGGAACGCTGAAGCTTTCTTT. The encoded protein is CASSPRQGARNAEAFF. The whole variable domain, remainder taken from reference TRBV7-3 and TRBJ1-1, is GAGVSQTPSNKVTEKGKYVELRCDPISGHTALYWYRQSLGQGPEFLIYFQGTGAADDSGLPNDRFFAVRPEGSVSTLKIQRTERGDSAVYLCASSPRQGARNAEAFFGQGTRLTVV.

This clonotype has ten or more counts. The chain is built from TRBV5-6 and TRBJ2-1; D assignment may be TRBD1 or TRBD2 (5 bases each). Germline assignment: CDR1 SGHDT and CDR2 YYEEEE. V gave up 6 bases and J gave up 9 bases, with 16 bases separating them. This CDR3 contains 13 residues. CDR3 amino acids: CASTLGAGPEQFF. CDR3 sequence (DNA): TGTGCCAGCACCCTCGGGGCTGGGCCTGAGCAGTTCTTC.

This clonotype was seen a single time. The chain couples TRBV2 to TRBJ2-7; TRBD2 aligns across 7 bases. Germline values: CDR1 SNHLY, CDR2 FYNNEI. This CDR3 has 14 residues. V shed 2 bases and J 3 bases; nucleotides not matched to a gene: 4. The CDR3 coding sequence is TGTGCCAGCAGTGAACGGGGGGAACTCTACGAGCAGTACTTC. It yields the protein CASSERGELYEQYF.

The chain couples TRBV4-3 to TRBJ2-3; 9 positions match TRBD2. In germline, CDR1 is LGHNA, CDR2 YSLEER. The CDR3 loop spans 16 amino acids. J gave up 6 bases and V 5 bases, and 12 bases lay outside the gene matches. The CDR3, as DNA: TGCGCCAGCAGCGCTGACATAGCGGGGGCAGGGGATACGCAGTATTTT. Encoded protein: CASSADIAGAGDTQYF.

Only a few counts were recorded for this clonotype. This chain joins TRBV6-2 or TRBV6-3 and TRBJ2-7; D assignment may be TRBD1 or TRBD2 (5 bases each). Trimming took 5 bases from V and 0 from J, leaving 17 bases between them. The germline gives CDR1 MNHEY, CDR2 SVGEGT. This CDR3 region has 16 residues. This CDR3 reads CASSRRDPMSSYEQYF. The DNA for the CDR3 is TGTGCCAGCAGTCGCCGGGACCCGATGAGCTCCTACGAGCAGTACTTC.

J is TRBJ2-7 and V is TRBV21-1; the listed D gene, TRBD1, was not tested against the DNA. TRBV21-1 is a known pseudogene. This CDR3 comprises 16 residues. In nucleotides, the CDR3 is TGTGCCAGCAGCAAACCGGAACAGGGGGCATTCTACGAGCAGTACTTC. As protein: CASSKPEQGAFYEQYF.

The chain joins TRBV20-1 to TRBJ1-4, with D unresolved. The CDR3 spans 12 residues. V lost 3 bases to trimming and J lost 7 bases, with 9 bases between them. In germline, CDR1 is DFQATT, CDR2 SNEGSKA (reference sequence). CDR3 sequence (DNA): TGCAGTGCTAGTCAGACGACTGAAAAACTGTTTTTT. This gives the protein CSASQTTEKLFF.

This clonotype came up many times. The chain carries TRBV7-2 and TRBJ1-1; a possible D gene is TRBD1 (6 bases). This CDR3 spans 15 amino acids. CDR1 and CDR2 from the germline V gene are SGHTA and FQGNSA. Trimming shortened V by 7 bases and J by 3 bases, and 18 bases separated the two germline ends. The CDR3 here is CASTPMDRPYTEAFF. The CDR3 DNA follows: TGTGCCAGCACCCCCATGGACAGACCTTACACTGAAGCTTTCTTT.

This chain uses TRBV6-6 with TRBJ2-2, with 8 bases fitting TRBD1. The CDR3 covers 15 residues. J lost 5 bases, V lost 7 bases, and 9 bases had no gene match. CDR1 MNHNY and CDR2 SVGAGI come from the germline V gene (reference sequence). This chain's CDR3 is CASIRDRSPTGELFF. The DNA of the CDR3 is TGTGCCAGCATACGGGACAGGAGCCCTACCGGGGAGCTGTTTTTT.

The V call is TRBV20-1, the J call TRBJ2-2; D gene ambiguous. Germline CDR1 DFQATT, CDR2 SNEGSKA (reference sequence). This CDR3 comprises 12 residues. Between the trimmed V and J ends, which lost 3 bases and 3 bases, there was a span of 5 bases. The CDR3 DNA follows: TGCAGTGCTAGGACGCACACCGGGGAGCTGTTTTTT. It is translated as CSARTHTGELFF.

Points on this clonotype: Germline and junction disagree at one end, which may indicate a read error. The chain employs TRBV5-1 and TRBJ1-4, with D possibly TRBD1 on 6 matching bases. CDR3 length: 17 residues. Germline V gives CDR1 SGHRS, CDR2 YFSETQ. The CDR3 here is CASGLGSGAGYNEKLFF. The CDR3 bases are TGCGCCAGCGGCTTGGGGTCGGGGGCAGGATATAATGAAAAACTGTTTTTT. Full variable domain (rest looked up from reference TRBV5-1 and TRBJ1-4): KAGVTQTPRYLIKTRGQQVTLSCSPISGHRSVSWYQQTPGQGLQFLFEYFSETQRNKGNFPGRFSGRQFSNSRSEMNVSTLELGDSALYLCASGLGSGAGYNEKLFFGSGTQLSVL.

The gene calls are TRBV29-1 and TRBJ1-1; no definite D call. Germline CDR1 reads SQVTM; CDR2 reads ANQGSEA. The V gene lost 0 bases and the J gene lost 5 bases, with 16 bases spanning the gap. The CDR3 is made up of 15 amino acids. The CDR3 protein is CSVEDLDAGSTEAFF. CDR3 nucleotides: TGCAGCGTTGAAGACTTAGACGCAGGTAGTACTGAAGCTTTCTTT.

Remarks on this clonotype: Germline is not matched at one junction end, which may reflect a read error. The CDR3 protein is CTTSDPHRGLSYNEQFF. The CDR3 region has the DNA TGTACCACCAGTGATCCTCACCGGGGCCTCTCCTACAATGAGCAGTTCTTC. The chain couples TRBV24-1 to TRBJ2-1, with D perhaps assigned TRBD1 or TRBD2 (5 bases each). Germline V gene lookup returns CDR1 KGHDR and CDR2 SFDVKD. The CDR3 runs 17 residues.